The 4 T cell receptor beta chains below come from one sample, sequenced in a study of blood T cell repertoires in COVID-19. TCRdb's copy holds only in-frame clones and misses some; the assay was immunoSEQ multiplex PCR. The sample lists approximately 35,000 clones; roughly 82% were seen once. The source material was peripheral blood. Receptor source: a human donor in a cohort sampled during active COVID-19.

The sample holds a few counts of this clone. The chain joins TRBV7-9 to TRBJ1-4; D ambiguous. The CDR3 runs to 13 residues. CDR1 is SEHNR, CDR2 FQNEAQ, per germline (reference sequence). The V and J ends lost 5 bases and 3 bases respectively, with 7 bases between them. CDR3 coding DNA: TGTGCCAGCAGCCAAGCCCCTAATGAAAAACTGTTTTTT. Its translation is CASSQAPNEKLFF.

This chain links TRBV4-1 with TRBJ1-5; 8 bases align to TRBD1. The germline CDR1 and CDR2 sequences are MGHRA and YSYEKL. J gave up 4 bases and V 5 bases, and 13 bases lay outside the gene matches. This CDR3 is 17 amino acids long. CDR3 loop: CASSALGQAGFNQPQHF. In nucleotides, the CDR3 is TGCGCCAGCAGCGCCCTGGGACAGGCTGGATTTAATCAGCCCCAGCATTTT.

V gene TRBV19 combines with J gene TRBJ1-6; D may be TRBD1 (5 bases). Trimming left V 0 bases short and J 0 bases short, with 9 bases between. Germline CDR1 LNHDA, CDR2 SQIVND (reference sequence). CDR3 length: 17 amino acids. CDR3 coding DNA: TGTGCCAGTAGTATAGAACAGGTGAGCTCCTATAATTCACCCCTCCACTTT. It specifies CASSIEQVSSYNSPLHF.

The rearrangement links TRBV7-8 to TRBJ2-1, with D possibly TRBD1 on 5 matching bases. The V gene's germline CDR1 is SGHVS and CDR2 FQNEAQ. V dropped 5 bases and J dropped 8 bases, with 10 bases sitting between them. The CDR3 is 12 residues long. Written as DNA, the CDR3 is TGTGCCAGCAGCGGGTTGGGGCATGAGCAGTTCTTC. Translation: CASSGLGHEQFF.